This T cell receptor beta chain was found in a study of shared clonotypes between healthy human individuals. General observations from the study: Clonotype sharing among donors was expected to depend on sequencing depth.

In the naive CD8 group, cells lacked CD45RO and were positively selected for CCR7, so terminally differentiated effector memory CD45RA+ cells were left out. Assay: immunoSEQ multiplex PCR; the TCRdb copy retains only in-frame clones and omits some. The profile covers 1.5 million to 2.5 million clones, with roughly 95% appearing a single time and 1.2% taken by the ten largest. On this clone itself: Its specificity is not known.

Trimming stripped 4 bases from V and 8 bases from J, with 8 bases between. Germline lookup yields CDR1 MNHEY and CDR2 SVGAGI. CDR3 length equals 11 residues. This TCR came from a young man in good health. The chain recombines TRBV6-5 with TRBJ1-1; D gene uncertain. The sample consisted of naive CD8+ T cells sorted from blood. The CDR3 DNA reads TGTGCCAGCAGTTTTGGGCAGGAAGCTTTCTTT. Its translation is CASSFGQEAFF.